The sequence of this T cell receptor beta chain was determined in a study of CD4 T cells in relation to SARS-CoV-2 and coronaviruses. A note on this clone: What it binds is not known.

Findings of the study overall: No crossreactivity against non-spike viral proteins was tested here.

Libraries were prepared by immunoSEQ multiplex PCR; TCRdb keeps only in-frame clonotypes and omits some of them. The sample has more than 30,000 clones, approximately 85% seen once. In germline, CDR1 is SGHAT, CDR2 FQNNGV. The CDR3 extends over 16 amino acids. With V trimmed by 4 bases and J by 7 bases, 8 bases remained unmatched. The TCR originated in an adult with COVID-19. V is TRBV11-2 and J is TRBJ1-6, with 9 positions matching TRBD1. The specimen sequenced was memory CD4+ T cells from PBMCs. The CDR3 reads CASSSVRDRVNSPLHF. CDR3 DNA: TGTGCCAGCAGCTCCGTCCGGGACAGGGTAAATTCACCCCTCCACTTT.